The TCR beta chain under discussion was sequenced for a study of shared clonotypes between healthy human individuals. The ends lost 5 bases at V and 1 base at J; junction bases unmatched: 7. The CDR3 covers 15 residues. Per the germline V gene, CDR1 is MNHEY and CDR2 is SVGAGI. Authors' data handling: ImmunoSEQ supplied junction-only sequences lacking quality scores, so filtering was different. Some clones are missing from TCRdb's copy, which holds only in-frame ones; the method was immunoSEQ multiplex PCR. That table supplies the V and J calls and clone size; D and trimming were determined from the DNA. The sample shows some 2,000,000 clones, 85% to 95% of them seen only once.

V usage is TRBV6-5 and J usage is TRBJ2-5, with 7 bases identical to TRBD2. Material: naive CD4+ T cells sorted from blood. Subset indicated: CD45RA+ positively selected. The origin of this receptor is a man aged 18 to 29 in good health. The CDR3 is CASSPPGGTQETQYF. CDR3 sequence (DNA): TGTGCCAGCAGTCCACCGGGGGGAACCCAAGAGACCCAGTACTTC.